A selection of T cell receptor beta chains follows, all from one sample in a study of T cells in narcolepsy. Repertoires were generated with immunoSEQ multiplex PCR, while TCRdb's copy carries only in-frame clones and drops some. The sample contains roughly 13,000 clones, about 88% of which appear only once. The sequencing input was CD45RA- memory CD4+ T cells from PBMCs. These receptors were obtained from a human donor with narcolepsy. Each CDR3 is given with its conserved first and last residue. A D gene is named only where the DNA matches it firmly. Part of the rows lack a size; the others show once, few, many or a class for expanded clones.

TRBV5-8	TRBD1	-	TRBJ1-1	CASSLTGVNTEAFF	TGTGCCAGCAGCTTGACAGGGGTGAACACTGAAGCTTTCTTT
TRBV7-2	TRBD2	once	TRBJ2-2	CASSSRLAANTGELFF	TGTGCCAGCAGCTCCCGGCTAGCGGCGAACACCGGGGAGCTGTTTTTT
TRBV6-1	TRBD2	-	TRBJ2-7	CASSVAGGSYEQYF	TGTGCCAGCAGTGTAGCGGGAGGATCCTACGAGCAGTACTTC
TRBV7-3	TRBD2	-	TRBJ2-7	CASSSASGETYEQYF	TGTGCCAGCAGCTCCGCTAGCGGAGAAACTTACGAGCAGTACTTC
TRBV2	TRBD2	-	TRBJ2-7	CASSEASRASGRADEQYF	TGTGCCAGCAGTGAAGCGTCTCGGGCTAGCGGGAGGGCCGACGAGCAGTACTTC
TRBV5-1	TRBD1	-	TRBJ1-2	CASSLTAGTGNYGYTF	TGCGCCAGCAGCTTGACCGCCGGGACAGGAAACTATGGCTACACCTTC
TRBV9	TRBD2	-	TRBJ2-1	CASSPGGTPGNEQFF	TGTGCCAGCAGCCCCGGGGGGACTCCGGGCAATGAGCAGTTCTTC
TRBV29-1	TRBD2	-	TRBJ2-3	CSALAGGGDTQYF	TGCAGCGCCTTAGCGGGAGGAGGGGATACGCAGTATTTT
TRBV10-3	-	-	TRBJ1-1	CAINARGGGTEAFF	TGTGCCATCAACGCCCGAGGCGGTGGAACTGAAGCTTTCTTT
TRBV5-1	-	-	TRBJ1-1	CASSLYVRTEAFF	TGCGCCAGCAGCTTGTACGTCAGGACTGAAGCTTTCTTT
TRBV15	-	-	TRBJ2-2	CATSSRFTSTGELFF	TGTGCCACCAGCTCACGCTTTACTAGTACCGGGGAGCTGTTTTTT
TRBV5-1	TRBD1	-	TRBJ2-4	CASSAMDRNIQYF	TGCGCCAGCAGCGCGATGGACAGGAACATTCAGTACTTC
TRBV5-6	-	-	TRBJ2-5	CASSVGFGIQETQYF	TGTGCCAGCAGCGTGGGGTTCGGGATCCAAGAGACCCAGTACTTC
TRBV28	TRBD1	-	TRBJ1-1	CASNGDRDPEAFF	TGTGCCAGCAATGGGGACAGGGATCCTGAAGCTTTCTTT
TRBV30	-	-	TRBJ1-5	CAWNGRGGSNQPQHF	TGTGCCTGGAATGGTAGAGGGGGTAGCAATCAGCCCCAGCATTTT
TRBV27	-	-	TRBJ1-4	CASSSTGGSNEKLFF	TGTGCCAGCAGTTCGACGGGAGGGTCTAATGAAAAACTGTTTTTT
TRBV11-1	-	-	TRBJ2-5	CASSLRQTTGETQYF	TGTGCCAGCAGCTTACGCCAGACCACCGGGGAGACCCAGTACTTC
TRBV18	-	-	TRBJ2-7	CASSPSGVSEQYF	TGTGCCAGCTCACCCTCCGGGGTTTCCGAGCAGTACTTC
TRBV15	-	once	TRBJ2-5	CATSRDSTEQETQYF	TGTGCCACCAGCAGAGATAGTACAGAACAAGAGACCCAGTACTTC
TRBV6-6	-	-	TRBJ1-1	CASSYLGTRNTEAFF	TGTGCCAGCAGTTACCTGGGGACACGGAACACTGAAGCTTTCTTT
TRBV7-8	-	-	TRBJ2-7	CASSLMAGIAYEQYF	TGTGCCAGCAGCTTAATGGCGGGAATCGCCTACGAGCAGTACTTC
TRBV4-1	TRBD1	-	TRBJ2-5	CASSPTVPRGLMAETQYF	TGCGCCAGCAGCCCCACAGTCCCCAGGGGGTTAATGGCAGAGACCCAGTACTTC
TRBV7-9	TRBD1	-	TRBJ2-7	CASSARDRGFYEQYF	TGTGCCAGCAGCGCCCGGGACAGGGGTTTCTACGAGCAGTACTTC
TRBV14	-	-	TRBJ2-7	CASSQGLESHEQYF	TGTGCCAGCAGCCAAGGACTAGAATCCCACGAGCAGTACTTC
TRBV7-8	-	-	TRBJ2-2	CASSLVQDTGELFF	TGTGCCAGCAGCTTAGTCCAGGACACCGGGGAGCTGTTTTTT
TRBV30	TRBD1	-	TRBJ1-2	CAWSRGQGISYGYTF	TGTGCCTGGAGTAGAGGACAGGGAATCTCCTATGGCTACACCTTC
TRBV2	TRBD2	-	TRBJ2-7	CASRNRGGASYEQYF	TGTGCCAGCAGAAACCGCGGGGGGGCATCGTACGAGCAGTACTTC
TRBV9	-	-	TRBJ2-7	CASSAVANPYEQYF	TGTGCCAGCAGCGCGGTCGCCAACCCCTACGAGCAGTACTTC
TRBV7-9	TRBD1	once	TRBJ1-2	CASSHVIGQGSYGYTF	TGTGCCAGCAGCCACGTTATCGGACAGGGGAGTTATGGCTACACCTTC
TRBV18	TRBD2	few	TRBJ2-1	CASSPQATSGSGYNEQFF	TGTGCCAGCTCACCACAGGCCACTAGCGGGAGCGGCTACAATGAGCAGTTCTTC
TRBV19	TRBD2	-	TRBJ2-1	CASSMFLRLAGLEQFF	TGTGCCAGTAGTATGTTTCTGAGACTAGCGGGATTAGAGCAGTTCTTC
TRBV7-2	TRBD2	-	TRBJ2-5	CASSLWVAGAQETQYF	TGTGCCAGCAGCTTATGGGTAGCGGGAGCCCAAGAGACCCAGTACTTC
TRBV6-5	-	-	TRBJ1-1	CASSEGVNTEAFF	TGTGCCAGCAGTGAAGGGGTGAACACTGAAGCTTTCTTT
TRBV16	TRBD1	-	TRBJ1-2	CASSEQTGVRYGYTF	TGTGCCAGCAGCGAACAGACAGGGGTACGGTATGGCTACACCTTC
TRBV28	-	-	TRBJ2-5	CASSLSGLRETQYF	TGTGCCAGCAGTTTATCAGGGTTAAGGGAGACCCAGTACTTC
TRBV28	TRBD1	-	TRBJ1-5	CASRRDSSNQPQHF	TGTGCCAGCAGGCGGGACAGTAGCAATCAGCCCCAGCATTTT
TRBV7-8	TRBD2	once	TRBJ2-3	CASSLEGGGTSGITDTQYF	TGTGCCAGCAGCTTAGAAGGAGGAGGGACTAGCGGAATCACAGATACGCAGTATTTT
TRBV29-1	-	-	TRBJ1-4	CSVEATGSGLFF	TGCAGCGTTGAGGCTACAGGCTCCGGGCTGTTTTTT
TRBV2	-	-	TRBJ2-3	CASSENGSGAQYF	TGTGCCAGCAGTGAGAACGGGAGTGGTGCGCAGTATTTT